The 14 T cell receptor beta chains given below trace back to one sample, sequenced in a study of cytomegalovirus exposure and HLA in healthy donors. This PCR relied on a set of 60 Vbeta primers and 13 Jbeta primers. The table came from immunoSEQ multiplex PCR; TCRdb's copy has only in-frame clones and leaves some out. The table shows under 200,000 clones, with roughly 87% occurring only once. Specimen: PBMCs. These receptors all stem from a woman between 45 and 65 years old in good health and CMV-seronegative.

The chain uses TRBV6-5 and TRBJ2-7; 10 positions agree with TRBD1. The CDR3 is 14 amino acids. V lost 6 bases and J lost 3; bases outside the gene matches: 5. The germline gives CDR1 MNHEY, CDR2 SVGAGI. CDR3 DNA sequence: TGTGCCAGCAGACCGGGACAGGGGTACTACGAGCAGTACTTC. As protein: CASRPGQGYYEQYF.

The chain links TRBV5-4 to TRBJ2-1, with 11 bases lining up with TRBD2. J gave up 10 bases and V 7 bases, and 16 bases lay outside the gene matches. The germline gives CDR1 SGHNT, CDR2 YYREEE (reference sequence). The CDR3 is 16 amino acids. CDR3: CASGSETSGVSGEQFF. The CDR3 nucleotides read TGTGCCAGCGGCTCGGAGACTAGCGGGGTCTCGGGAGAGCAGTTCTTC.

The chain employs TRBV10-3 and TRBJ2-5, with D uncertain. The CDR3 is 14 amino acids. Per germline, CDR1 ENHRY and CDR2 SYGVKD. The V end was cut by 3 bases, the J end by 2 bases, with 10 bases between. The CDR3 coding sequence is TGTGCCATCAGTGATAGTCACAGTCAAGAGACCCAGTACTTC. Translating gives CAISDSHSQETQYF.

This clone was picked up a small number of times. The gene calls are TRBV6-5 and TRBJ1-1; a possible D gene is TRBD1 (5 bases). Per the germline V gene, CDR1 is MNHEY and CDR2 is SVGAGI. This CDR3 has 11 residues. V was cut by 7 bases and J by 4 bases, with 7 bases left in between. The DNA for the CDR3 is TGTGCCAGCACCCAGGGCACTGAAGCTTTCTTT. This encodes CASTQGTEAFF.

The rearrangement uses TRBV4-3 and TRBJ1-4, with 8 bases identical to TRBD1. The germline V gene has CDR1 LGHNA and CDR2 YSLEER. The CDR3 totals 15 residues. The V gene end was trimmed by 2 bases and the J gene end by 2 bases; junction bases not matched to a gene: 1. CDR3 in DNA: TGCGCCAGCAGCCAACGGACAGGGACTAATGAAAAACTGTTTTTT. This gives the protein CASSQRTGTNEKLFF.

This sequence joins TRBV7-2 and TRBJ2-5; the D is unclear. The V gene's germline CDR1 is SGHTA and CDR2 FQGNSA. V was pared by 1 base and J by 5 bases, with 8 bases between. The CDR3 length is 13 residues. The CDR3 nucleotides read TGTGCCAGCAGCTTAGGTCCTTCGGAGACCCAGTACTTC. Translating gives CASSLGPSETQYF. The variable domain in full, completed from reference TRBV7-2 and TRBJ2-5, reads GAGVSQSPSNKVTEKGKDVELRCDPISGHTALYWYRQSLGQGLEFLIYFQGNSAPDKSGLPSDRFSAERTGGSVSTLTIQRTQQEDSAVYLCASSLGPSETQYFGPGTRLLVL.

CDR3 sequence reads: CASSPTSGGAVSTDTQYF. CDR3 DNA: TGTGCCAGCAGCCCTACTAGCGGGGGGGCCGTTAGCACAGATACGCAGTATTTT. The chain joins TRBV7-9 to TRBJ2-3, with 13 bases matching TRBD2. Unmatched junction bases numbered 8, after V lost 5 bases and J lost 0 bases. The CDR3 contains 18 residues. Germline V lookup: CDR1 SEHNR, CDR2 FQNEAQ (reference sequence).

The chain employs TRBV28 and TRBJ1-2; 8 bases line up with TRBD1. From germline, CDR1 is MDHEN and CDR2 SYDVKM. This CDR3 has 14 residues. Trimming took 5 bases from V and 4 from J; bases not matched to a gene: 6. Here the CDR3 reads CASSRTGIPYGYTF. The DNA for the CDR3 is TGTGCCAGCAGTCGGACAGGGATCCCCTATGGCTACACCTTC.

This clone was picked up one time. The chain has TRBV2 and TRBJ2-7, with a tentative D call TRBD2 (5 bases). This CDR3 has 13 residues. The germline CDR1 and CDR2 sequences are SNHLY and FYNNEI. The V gene lost 6 bases and the J gene lost 9 bases, with 18 bases spanning the gap. The CDR3 spells CASRRVEAVGQYF. CDR3 nucleotides: TGTGCCAGCAGGAGGGTAGAGGCCGTCGGGCAGTACTTC.

The sample holds a few counts of this clone. The rearrangement links TRBV10-2 to TRBJ1-1; D remains unclear. The CDR3 loop spans 12 amino acids. Germline V lookup: CDR1 WSHSY, CDR2 SAAADI. Trimming stripped 8 bases from V and 3 bases from J, with 10 bases between. The chain's CDR3 is CASVEGDTEAFF. Here the CDR3 DNA reads TGCGCCAGCGTGGAGGGAGACACTGAAGCTTTCTTT.

This chain links TRBV7-8 with TRBJ2-3; weak D call: TRBD2 (7 bases). This CDR3 has 17 residues. The V gene lost 1 base and the J gene lost 0 bases, with 14 bases spanning the gap. Per the germline V gene, CDR1 is SGHVS and CDR2 is FQNEAQ. The chain's CDR3 is CASSLERGGRSTDTQYF. As DNA, the CDR3 is TGTGCCAGCAGCTTAGAACGCGGGGGCCGAAGCACAGATACGCAGTATTTT.

V usage is TRBV28 and J usage is TRBJ1-5, with D possibly being TRBD1 (6 bases). The CDR3 consists of 18 residues. Germline CDR1 reads MDHEN; CDR2 reads SYDVKM. The germline V and J ends were trimmed by 5 bases and 0 bases, with 20 bases remaining between them. The CDR3 DNA reads TGTGCCAGCAGTGTTCCGGGTGGGGGCCTCAATAGCAATCAGCCCCAGCATTTT. Encoded protein: CASSVPGGGLNSNQPQHF.

This rearrangement joins TRBV30 to TRBJ2-7, with 8 bases that match TRBD2. This CDR3 comprises 14 residues. Germline loops: CDR1 GTSNPN, CDR2 SVGIG (reference sequence). V shed 4 bases and J 3 bases; nucleotides not matched to a gene: 8. In DNA, the CDR3 is TGTGCCTGGATCCCCAGGAGCGGGAGCTACGAGCAGTACTTC. This encodes CAWIPRSGSYEQYF.

This sequence joins TRBV12-2 and TRBJ2-5; TRBD2 is the table's D call and was not checked against the DNA. TRBV12-2 has pseudogene status. This CDR3 contains 17 residues. The CDR3 sequence is CASRQEFPLAGGKTQYF. The CDR3, as DNA: TGTGCAAGTCGCCAGGAGTTCCCTCTAGCGGGAGGAAAGACCCAGTACTTC.